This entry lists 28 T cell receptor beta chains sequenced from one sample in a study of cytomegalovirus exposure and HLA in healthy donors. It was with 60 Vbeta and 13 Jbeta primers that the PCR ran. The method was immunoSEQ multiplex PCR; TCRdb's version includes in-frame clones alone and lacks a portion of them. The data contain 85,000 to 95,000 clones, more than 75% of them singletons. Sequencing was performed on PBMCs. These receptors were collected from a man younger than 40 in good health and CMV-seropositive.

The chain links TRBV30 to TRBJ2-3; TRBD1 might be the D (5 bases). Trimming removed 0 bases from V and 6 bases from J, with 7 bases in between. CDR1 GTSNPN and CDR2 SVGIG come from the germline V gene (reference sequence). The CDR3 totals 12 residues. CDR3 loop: CAWSVGVDTQYF. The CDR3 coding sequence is TGTGCCTGGAGTGTAGGGGTGGATACGCAGTATTTT.

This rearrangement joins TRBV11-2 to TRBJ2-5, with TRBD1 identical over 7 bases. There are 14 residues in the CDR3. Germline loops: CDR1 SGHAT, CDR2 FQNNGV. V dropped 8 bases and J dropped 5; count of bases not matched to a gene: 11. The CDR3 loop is CASGPSRGIETQYF. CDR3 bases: TGTGCCAGCGGACCCAGCAGGGGGATTGAGACCCAGTACTTC.

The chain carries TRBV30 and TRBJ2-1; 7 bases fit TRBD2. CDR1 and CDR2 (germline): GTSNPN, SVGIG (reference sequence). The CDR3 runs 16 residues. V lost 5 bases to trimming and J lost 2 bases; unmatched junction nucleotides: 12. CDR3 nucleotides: TGTGCCTGGGCCTCTACTAGCGCGAAGGCCTACAATGAGCAGTTCTTC. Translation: CAWASTSAKAYNEQFF.

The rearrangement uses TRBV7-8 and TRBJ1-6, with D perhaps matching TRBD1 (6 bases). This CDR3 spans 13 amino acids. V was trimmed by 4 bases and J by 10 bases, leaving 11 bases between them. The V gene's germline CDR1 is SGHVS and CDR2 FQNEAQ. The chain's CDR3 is CASSSTGQSPLHF. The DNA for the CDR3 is TGTGCCAGCAGCTCTACAGGGCAATCACCCCTCCACTTT.

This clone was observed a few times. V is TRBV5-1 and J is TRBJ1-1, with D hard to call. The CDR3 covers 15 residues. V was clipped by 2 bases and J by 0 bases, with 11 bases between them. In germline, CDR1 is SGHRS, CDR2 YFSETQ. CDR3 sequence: CASSLTQTVNTEAFF. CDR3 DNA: TGCGCCAGCAGCTTAACCCAAACAGTGAACACTGAAGCTTTCTTT.

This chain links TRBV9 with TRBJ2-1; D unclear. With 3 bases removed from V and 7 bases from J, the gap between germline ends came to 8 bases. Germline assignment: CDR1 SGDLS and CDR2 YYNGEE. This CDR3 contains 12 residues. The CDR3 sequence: CASSAQLNEQFF. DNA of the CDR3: TGTGCCAGCAGCGCCCAGTTGAATGAGCAGTTCTTC.

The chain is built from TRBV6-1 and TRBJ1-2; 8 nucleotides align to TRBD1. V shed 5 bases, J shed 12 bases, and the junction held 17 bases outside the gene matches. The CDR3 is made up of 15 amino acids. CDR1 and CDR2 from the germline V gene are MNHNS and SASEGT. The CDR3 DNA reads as TGTGCCAGCAGTTTTTGGACAGGGCTGGAGCTATCAAACACCTTC. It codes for CASSFWTGLELSNTF.

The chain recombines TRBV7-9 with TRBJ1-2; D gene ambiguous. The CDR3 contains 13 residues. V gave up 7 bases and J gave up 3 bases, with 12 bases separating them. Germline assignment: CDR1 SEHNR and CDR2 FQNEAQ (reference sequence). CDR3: CASTPSSDYGYTF. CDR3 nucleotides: TGTGCCAGCACCCCGAGCTCGGACTATGGCTACACCTTC.

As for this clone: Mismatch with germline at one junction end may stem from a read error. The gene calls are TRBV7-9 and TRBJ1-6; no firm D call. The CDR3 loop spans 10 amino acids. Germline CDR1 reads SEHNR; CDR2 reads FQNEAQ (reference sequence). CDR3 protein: CSSEPLPLHF. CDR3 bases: TGTTCCAGCGAGCCCCTCCCCCTCCACTTT.

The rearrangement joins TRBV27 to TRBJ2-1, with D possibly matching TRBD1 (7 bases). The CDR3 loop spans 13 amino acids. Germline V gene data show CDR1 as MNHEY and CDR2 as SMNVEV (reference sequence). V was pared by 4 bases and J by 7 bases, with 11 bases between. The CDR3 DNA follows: TGTGCCAGCAGTTGGAGGGGGCTGAATGAGCAGTTCTTC. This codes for CASSWRGLNEQFF.

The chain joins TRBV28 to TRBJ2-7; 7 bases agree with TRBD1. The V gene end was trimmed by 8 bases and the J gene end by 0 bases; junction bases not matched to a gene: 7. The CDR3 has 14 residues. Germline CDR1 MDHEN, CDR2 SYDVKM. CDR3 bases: TGTGCCAGCGGCTGGACAGGATCCTCCTACGAGCAGTACTTC. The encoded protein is CASGWTGSSYEQYF.

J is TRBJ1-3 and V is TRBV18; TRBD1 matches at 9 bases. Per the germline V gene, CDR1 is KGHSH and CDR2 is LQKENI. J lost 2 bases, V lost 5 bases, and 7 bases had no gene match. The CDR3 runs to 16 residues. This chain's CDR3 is CASSALQGATGNTIYF. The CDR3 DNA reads TGTGCCAGCTCAGCTCTACAGGGGGCCACTGGAAACACCATATATTTT.

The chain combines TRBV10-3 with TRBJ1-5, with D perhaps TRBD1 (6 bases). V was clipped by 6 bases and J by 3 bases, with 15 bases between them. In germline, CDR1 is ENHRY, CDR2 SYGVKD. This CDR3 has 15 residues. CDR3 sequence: CAISELGQPNQPQHF. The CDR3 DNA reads TGTGCCATCAGCGAACTAGGACAGCCCAATCAGCCCCAGCATTTT.

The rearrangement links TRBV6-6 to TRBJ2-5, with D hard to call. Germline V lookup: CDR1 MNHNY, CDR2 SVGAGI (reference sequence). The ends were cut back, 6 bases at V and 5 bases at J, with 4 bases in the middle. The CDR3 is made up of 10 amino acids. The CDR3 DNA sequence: TGTGCCAGCAGGGCCGAGACCCAGTACTTC. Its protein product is CASRAETQYF.

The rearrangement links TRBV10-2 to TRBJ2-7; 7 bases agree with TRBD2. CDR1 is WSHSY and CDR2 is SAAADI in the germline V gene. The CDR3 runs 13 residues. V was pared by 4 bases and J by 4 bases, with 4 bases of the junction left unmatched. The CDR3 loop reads CASSVRGLYEQYV. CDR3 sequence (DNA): TGCGCCAGCAGTGTAAGGGGACTATACGAGCAGTACGTC.

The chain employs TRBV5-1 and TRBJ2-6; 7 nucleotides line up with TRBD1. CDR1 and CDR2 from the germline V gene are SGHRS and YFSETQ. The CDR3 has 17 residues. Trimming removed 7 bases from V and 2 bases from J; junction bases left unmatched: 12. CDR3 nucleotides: TGCGCCAGCGGATACCGAGAAGACAGGGCTGGGGCCAACGTCCTGACTTTC. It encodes CASGYREDRAGANVLTF. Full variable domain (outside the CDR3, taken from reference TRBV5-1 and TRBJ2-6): KAGVTQTPRYLIKTRGQQVTLSCSPISGHRSVSWYQQTPGQGLQFLFEYFSETQRNKGNFPGRFSGRQFSNSRSEMNVSTLELGDSALYLCASGYREDRAGANVLTFGAGSRLTVL.

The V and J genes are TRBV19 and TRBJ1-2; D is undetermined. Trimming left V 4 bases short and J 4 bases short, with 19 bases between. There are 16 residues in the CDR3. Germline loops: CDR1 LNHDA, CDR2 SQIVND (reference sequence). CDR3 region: CASSTGRVASSYGYTF. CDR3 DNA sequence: TGTGCCAGTAGTACGGGAAGAGTGGCTTCGTCCTATGGCTACACCTTC.

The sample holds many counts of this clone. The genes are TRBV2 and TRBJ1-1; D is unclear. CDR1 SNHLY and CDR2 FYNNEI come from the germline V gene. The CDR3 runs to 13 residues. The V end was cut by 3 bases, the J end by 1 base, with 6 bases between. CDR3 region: CASSEGGNTEAFF. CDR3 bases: TGTGCCAGCAGTGAGGGAGGGAACACTGAAGCTTTCTTT.

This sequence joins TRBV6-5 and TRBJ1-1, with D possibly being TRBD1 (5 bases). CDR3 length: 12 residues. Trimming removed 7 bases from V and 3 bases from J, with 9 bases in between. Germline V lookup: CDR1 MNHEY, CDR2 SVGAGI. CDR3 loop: CASNGGDTEAFF. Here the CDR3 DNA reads TGTGCCAGCAATGGGGGGGACACTGAAGCTTTCTTT.

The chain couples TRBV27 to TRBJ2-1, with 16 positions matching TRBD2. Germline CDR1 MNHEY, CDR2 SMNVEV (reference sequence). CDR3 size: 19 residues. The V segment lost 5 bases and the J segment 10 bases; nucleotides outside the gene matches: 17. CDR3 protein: CASSPGLAGGPNRPDEQFF. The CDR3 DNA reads TGTGCCAGCAGTCCGGGACTAGCGGGAGGGCCCAACCGGCCGGACGAGCAGTTCTTC.

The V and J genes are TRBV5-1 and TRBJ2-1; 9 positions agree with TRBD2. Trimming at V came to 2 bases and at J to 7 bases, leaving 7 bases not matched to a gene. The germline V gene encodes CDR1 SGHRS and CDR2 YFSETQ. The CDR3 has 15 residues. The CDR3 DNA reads TGCGCCAGCAGCTTCATAGCGGGAGCTAGGAATGAGCAGTTCTTC. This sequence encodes CASSFIAGARNEQFF.

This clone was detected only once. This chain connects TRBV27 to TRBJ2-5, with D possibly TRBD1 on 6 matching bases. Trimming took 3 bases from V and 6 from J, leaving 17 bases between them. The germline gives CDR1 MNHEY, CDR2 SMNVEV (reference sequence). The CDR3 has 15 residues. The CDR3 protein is CASSLAGVGLKTQYF. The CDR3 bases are TGTGCCAGCAGTTTGGCAGGGGTAGGGTTAAAGACCCAGTACTTC.

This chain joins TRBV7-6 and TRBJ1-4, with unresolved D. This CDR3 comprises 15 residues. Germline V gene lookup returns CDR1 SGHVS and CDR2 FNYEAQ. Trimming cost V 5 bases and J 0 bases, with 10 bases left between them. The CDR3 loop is CASSREISTNEKLFF. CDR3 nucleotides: TGTGCCAGCAGCCGGGAAATATCAACTAATGAAAAACTGTTTTTT. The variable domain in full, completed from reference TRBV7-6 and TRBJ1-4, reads GAGVSQSPRYKVTKRGQDVALRCDPISGHVSLYWYRQALGQGPEFLTYFNYEAQQDKSGLPNDRFSAERPEGSISTLTIQRTEQRDSAMYRCASSREISTNEKLFFGSGTQLSVL.

The CDR3 loop reads CASSLTGLGEYF. The CDR3, as DNA: TGTGCCAGCAGTTTAACAGGGTTGGGGGAGTACTTC. This chain connects TRBV28 to TRBJ2-7, with D perhaps matching TRBD1 (6 bases). The germline V and J ends were trimmed by 2 bases and 11 bases, with 13 bases remaining between them. CDR1 and CDR2 (germline): MDHEN, SYDVKM. This CDR3 has 12 amino acids.

CDR3 in DNA: TGTGCCAGCAGGAAACAGGGGGCGCCCTACAATGAGCAGTTCTTC. This gives the protein CASRKQGAPYNEQFF. V gene TRBV6-5 combines with J gene TRBJ2-1; 9 bases fit TRBD1. CDR1 and CDR2 (germline): MNHEY, SVGAGI. V dropped 6 bases and J dropped 2; count of bases not matched to a gene: 5. This CDR3 comprises 15 residues.

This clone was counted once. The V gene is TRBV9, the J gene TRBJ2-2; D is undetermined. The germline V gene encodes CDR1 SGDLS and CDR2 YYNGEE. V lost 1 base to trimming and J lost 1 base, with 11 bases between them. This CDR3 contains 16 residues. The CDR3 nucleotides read TGTGCCAGCAGCGTAAACATTCGAAGGAACACCGGGGAGCTGTTTTTT. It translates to CASSVNIRRNTGELFF. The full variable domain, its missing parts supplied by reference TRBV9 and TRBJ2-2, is DSGVTQTPKHLITATGQRVTLRCSPRSGDLSVYWYQQSLDQGLQFLIQYYNGEERAKGNILERFSAQQFPDLHSELNLSSLELGDSALYFCASSVNIRRNTGELFFGEGSRLTVL.

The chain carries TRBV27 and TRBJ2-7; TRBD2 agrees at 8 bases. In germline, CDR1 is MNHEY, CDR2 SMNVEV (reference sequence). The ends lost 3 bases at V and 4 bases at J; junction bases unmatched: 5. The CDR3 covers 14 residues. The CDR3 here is CASSFGTSTYEQYF. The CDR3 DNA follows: TGTGCCAGCAGTTTTGGGACTAGTACTTACGAGCAGTACTTC.

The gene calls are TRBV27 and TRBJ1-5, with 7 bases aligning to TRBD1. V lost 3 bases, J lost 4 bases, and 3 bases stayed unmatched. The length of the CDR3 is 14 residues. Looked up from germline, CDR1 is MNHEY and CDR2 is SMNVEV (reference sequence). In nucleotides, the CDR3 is TGTGCCAGCAGTTTGCGACAGGGTAATCAGCCCCAGCATTTT. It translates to CASSLRQGNQPQHF.